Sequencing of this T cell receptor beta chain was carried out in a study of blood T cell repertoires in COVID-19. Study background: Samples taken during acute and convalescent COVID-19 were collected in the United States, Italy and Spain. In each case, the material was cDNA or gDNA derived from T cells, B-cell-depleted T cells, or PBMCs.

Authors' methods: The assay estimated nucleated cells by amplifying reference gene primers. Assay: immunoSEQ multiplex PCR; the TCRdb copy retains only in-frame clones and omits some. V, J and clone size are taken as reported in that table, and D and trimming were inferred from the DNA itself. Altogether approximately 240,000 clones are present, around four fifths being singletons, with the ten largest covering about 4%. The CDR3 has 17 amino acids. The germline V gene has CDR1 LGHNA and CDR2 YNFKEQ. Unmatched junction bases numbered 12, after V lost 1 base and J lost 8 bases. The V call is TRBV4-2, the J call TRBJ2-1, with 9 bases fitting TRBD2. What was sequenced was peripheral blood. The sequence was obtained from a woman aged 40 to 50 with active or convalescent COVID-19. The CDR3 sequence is CASSQVNYGGGAHEQFF. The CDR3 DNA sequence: TGTGCCAGCAGCCAAGTCAACTATGGCGGGGGGGCCCATGAGCAGTTCTTC.